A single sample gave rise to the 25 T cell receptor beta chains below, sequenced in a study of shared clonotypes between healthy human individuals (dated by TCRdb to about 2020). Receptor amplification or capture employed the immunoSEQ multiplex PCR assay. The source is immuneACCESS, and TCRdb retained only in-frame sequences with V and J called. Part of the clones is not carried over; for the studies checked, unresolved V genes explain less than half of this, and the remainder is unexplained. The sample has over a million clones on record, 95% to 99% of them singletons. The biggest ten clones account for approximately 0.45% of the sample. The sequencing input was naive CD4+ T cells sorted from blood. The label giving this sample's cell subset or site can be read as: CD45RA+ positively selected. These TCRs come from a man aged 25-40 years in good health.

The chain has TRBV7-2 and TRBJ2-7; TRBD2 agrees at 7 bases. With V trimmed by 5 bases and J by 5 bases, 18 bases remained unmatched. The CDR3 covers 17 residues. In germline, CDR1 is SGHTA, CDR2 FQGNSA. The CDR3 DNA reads TGTGCCAGCAGCACAGAAAAAAGACTAGCAGTTGCCCACGAGCAGTACTTC. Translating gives CASSTEKRLAVAHEQYF.

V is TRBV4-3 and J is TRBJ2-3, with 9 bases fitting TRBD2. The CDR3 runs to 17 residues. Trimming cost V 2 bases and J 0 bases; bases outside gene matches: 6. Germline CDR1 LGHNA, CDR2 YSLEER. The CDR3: CASSQPIAGESTDTQYF. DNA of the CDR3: TGCGCCAGCAGCCAACCGATAGCGGGAGAGAGCACAGATACGCAGTATTTT.

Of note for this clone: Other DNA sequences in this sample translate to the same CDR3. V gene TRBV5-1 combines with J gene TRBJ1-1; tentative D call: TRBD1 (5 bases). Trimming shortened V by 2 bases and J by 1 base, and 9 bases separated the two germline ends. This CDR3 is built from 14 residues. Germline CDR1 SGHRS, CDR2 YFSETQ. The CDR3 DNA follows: TGCGCCAGCAGCTTAGGGACGACGAACACTGAAGCTTTCTTT. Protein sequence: CASSLGTTNTEAFF. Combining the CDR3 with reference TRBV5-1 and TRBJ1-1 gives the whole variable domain KAGVTQTPRYLIKTRGQQVTLSCSPISGHRSVSWYQQTPGQGLQFLFEYFSETQRNKGNFPGRFSGRQFSNSRSEMNVSTLELGDSALYLCASSLGTTNTEAFFGQGTRLTVV.

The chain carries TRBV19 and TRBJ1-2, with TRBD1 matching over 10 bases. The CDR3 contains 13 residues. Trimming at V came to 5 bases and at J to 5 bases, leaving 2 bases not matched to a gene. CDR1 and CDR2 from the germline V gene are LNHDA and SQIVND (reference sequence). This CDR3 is CASSSGQGYGYTF. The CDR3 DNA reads TGTGCCAGTAGTTCGGGACAGGGGTATGGCTACACCTTC. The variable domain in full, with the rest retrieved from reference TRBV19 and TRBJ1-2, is DGGITQSPKYLFRKEGQNVTLSCEQNLNHDAMYWYRQDPGQGLRLIYYSQIVNDFQKGDIAEGYSVSREKKESFPLTVTSAQKNPTAFYLCASSSGQGYGYTFGSGTRLTVV.

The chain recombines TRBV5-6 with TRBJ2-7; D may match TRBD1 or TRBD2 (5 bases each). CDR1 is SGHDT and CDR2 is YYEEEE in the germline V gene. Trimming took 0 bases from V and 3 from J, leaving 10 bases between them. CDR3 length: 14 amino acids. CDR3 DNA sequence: TGTGCCAGCAGCTTGGCCGGGACGAGCTACGAGCAGTACTTC. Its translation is CASSLAGTSYEQYF.

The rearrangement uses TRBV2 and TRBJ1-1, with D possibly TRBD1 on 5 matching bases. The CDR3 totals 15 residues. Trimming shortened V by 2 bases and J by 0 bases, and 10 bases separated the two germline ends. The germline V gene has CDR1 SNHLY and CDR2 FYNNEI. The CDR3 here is CASSEQGLMNTEAFF. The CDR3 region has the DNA TGTGCCAGCAGTGAACAGGGCCTTATGAACACTGAAGCTTTCTTT.

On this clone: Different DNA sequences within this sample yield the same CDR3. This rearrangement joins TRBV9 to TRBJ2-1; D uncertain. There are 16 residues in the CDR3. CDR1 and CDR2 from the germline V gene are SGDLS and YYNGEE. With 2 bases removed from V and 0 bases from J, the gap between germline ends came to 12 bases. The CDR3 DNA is TGTGCCAGCAGCGTGAGCCTCAGGCGCTCCTACAATGAGCAGTTCTTC. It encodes CASSVSLRRSYNEQFF.

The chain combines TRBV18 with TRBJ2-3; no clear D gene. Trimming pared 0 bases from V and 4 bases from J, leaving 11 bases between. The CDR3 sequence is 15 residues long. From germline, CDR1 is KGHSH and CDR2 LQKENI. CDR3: CASSPPILPADTQYF. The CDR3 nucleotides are TGTGCCAGCTCACCACCGATCTTACCGGCAGATACGCAGTATTTT.

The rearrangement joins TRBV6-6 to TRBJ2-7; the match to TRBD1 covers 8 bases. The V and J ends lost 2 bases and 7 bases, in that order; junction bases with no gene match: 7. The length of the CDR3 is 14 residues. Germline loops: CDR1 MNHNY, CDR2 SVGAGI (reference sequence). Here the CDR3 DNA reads TGTGCCAGCAGTTACAGACAGGGGATGAGGGAGCAGTACTTC. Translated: CASSYRQGMREQYF.

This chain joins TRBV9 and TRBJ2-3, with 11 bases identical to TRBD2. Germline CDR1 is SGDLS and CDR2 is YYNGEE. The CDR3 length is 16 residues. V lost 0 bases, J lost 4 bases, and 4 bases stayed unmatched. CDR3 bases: TGTGCCAGCAGCGTAGAAACTAGCGGGGGACCAGATACGCAGTATTTT. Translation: CASSVETSGGPDTQYF.

CDR3 loop: CASSASGLSTGELFF. CDR3 in DNA: TGTGCCAGCAGTGCCTCAGGACTGTCCACCGGGGAGCTGTTTTTT. The chain carries TRBV6-1 and TRBJ2-2; D may be TRBD2 (5 bases). Germline CDR1 MNHNS, CDR2 SASEGT. Trimming pared 4 bases from V and 4 bases from J, leaving 13 bases between. CDR3 length: 15 amino acids.

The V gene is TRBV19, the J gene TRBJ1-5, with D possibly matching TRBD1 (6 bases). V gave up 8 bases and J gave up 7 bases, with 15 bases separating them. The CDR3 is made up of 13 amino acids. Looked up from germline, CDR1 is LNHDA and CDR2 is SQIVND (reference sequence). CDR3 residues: CASEGGRQQPQHF. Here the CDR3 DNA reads TGTGCCAGTGAAGGGGGTCGCCAGCAGCCCCAGCATTTT.

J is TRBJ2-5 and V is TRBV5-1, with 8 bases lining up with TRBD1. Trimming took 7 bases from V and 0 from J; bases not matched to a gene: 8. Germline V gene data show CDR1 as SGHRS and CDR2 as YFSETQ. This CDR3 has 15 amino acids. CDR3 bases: TGCGCCAGCTCCGACGGGGACAGGAACCAAGAGACCCAGTACTTC. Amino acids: CASSDGDRNQETQYF.

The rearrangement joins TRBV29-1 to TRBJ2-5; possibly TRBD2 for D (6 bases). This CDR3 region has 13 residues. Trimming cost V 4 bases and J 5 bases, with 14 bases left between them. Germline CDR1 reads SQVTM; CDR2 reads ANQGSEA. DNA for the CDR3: TGCAGCGTTGGGCAGGGAGGCCACGAGACCCAGTACTTC. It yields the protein CSVGQGGHETQYF.

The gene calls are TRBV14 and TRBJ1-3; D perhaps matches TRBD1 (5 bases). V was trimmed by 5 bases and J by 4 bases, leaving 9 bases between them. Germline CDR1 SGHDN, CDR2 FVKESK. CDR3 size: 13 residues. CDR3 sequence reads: CASSVTVGNTIYF. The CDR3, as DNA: TGTGCCAGCAGCGTGACAGTAGGAAACACCATATATTTT.

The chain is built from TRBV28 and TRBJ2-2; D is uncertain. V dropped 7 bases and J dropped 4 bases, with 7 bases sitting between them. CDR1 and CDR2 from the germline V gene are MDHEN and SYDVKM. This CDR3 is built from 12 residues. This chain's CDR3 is CASTKTTGELFF. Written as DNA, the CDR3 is TGTGCCAGCACCAAGACCACCGGGGAGCTGTTTTTT.

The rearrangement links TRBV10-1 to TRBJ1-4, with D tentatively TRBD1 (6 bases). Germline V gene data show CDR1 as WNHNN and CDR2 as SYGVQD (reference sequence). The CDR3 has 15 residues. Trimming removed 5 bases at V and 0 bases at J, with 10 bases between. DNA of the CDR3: TGCGCCAGCAGTCGGACAGCCTCAACTAATGAAAAACTGTTTTTT. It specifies CASSRTASTNEKLFF.

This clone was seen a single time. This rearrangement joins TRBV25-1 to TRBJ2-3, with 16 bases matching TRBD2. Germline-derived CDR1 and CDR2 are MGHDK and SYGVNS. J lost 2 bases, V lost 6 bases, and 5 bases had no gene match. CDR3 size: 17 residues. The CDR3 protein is CASRGTSGRADTDTQYF. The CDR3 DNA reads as TGTGCCAGCAGGGGGACTAGCGGGAGGGCCGACACAGATACGCAGTATTTT.

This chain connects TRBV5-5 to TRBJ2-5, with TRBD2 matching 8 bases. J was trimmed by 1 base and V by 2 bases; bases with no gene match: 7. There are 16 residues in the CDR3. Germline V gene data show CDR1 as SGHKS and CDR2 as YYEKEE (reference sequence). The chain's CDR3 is CASSFSYGRVQETQYF. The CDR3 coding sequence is TGTGCCAGCAGCTTCTCCTACGGGAGGGTCCAAGAGACCCAGTACTTC.

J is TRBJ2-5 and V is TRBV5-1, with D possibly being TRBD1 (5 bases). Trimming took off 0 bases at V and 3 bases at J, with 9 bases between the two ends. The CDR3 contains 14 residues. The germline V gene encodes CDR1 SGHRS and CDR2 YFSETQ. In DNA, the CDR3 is TGCGCCAGCAGCTTGGCAGGGAAGGAAGAGACCCAGTACTTC. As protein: CASSLAGKEETQYF.

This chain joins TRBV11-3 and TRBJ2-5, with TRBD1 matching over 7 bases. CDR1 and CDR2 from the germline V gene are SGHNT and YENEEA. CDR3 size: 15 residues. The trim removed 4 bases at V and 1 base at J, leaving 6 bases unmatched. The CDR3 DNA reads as TGTGCCAGCAGCTCACGGACAGGATTCCAAGAGACCCAGTACTTC. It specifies CASSSRTGFQETQYF.

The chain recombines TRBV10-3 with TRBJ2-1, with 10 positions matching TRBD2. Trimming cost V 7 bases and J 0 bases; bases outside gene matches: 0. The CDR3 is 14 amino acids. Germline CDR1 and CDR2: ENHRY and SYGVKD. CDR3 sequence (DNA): TGTGCCATCACTAGCGGGAGCTCCTACAATGAGCAGTTCTTC. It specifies CAITSGSSYNEQFF.

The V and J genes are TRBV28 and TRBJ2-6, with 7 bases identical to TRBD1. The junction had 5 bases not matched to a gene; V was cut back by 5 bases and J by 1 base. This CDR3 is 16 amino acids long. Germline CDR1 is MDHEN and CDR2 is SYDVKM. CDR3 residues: CASSLQQGSGANVLTF. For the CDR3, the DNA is TGTGCCAGCAGTCTCCAACAGGGGTCTGGGGCCAACGTCCTGACTTTC.

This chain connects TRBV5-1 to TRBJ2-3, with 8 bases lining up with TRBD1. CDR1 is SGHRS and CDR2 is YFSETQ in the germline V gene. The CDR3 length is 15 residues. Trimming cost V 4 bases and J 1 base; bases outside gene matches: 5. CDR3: CASSDRGLGTDTQYF. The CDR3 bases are TGCGCCAGCAGCGACAGGGGTTTGGGCACAGATACGCAGTATTTT.

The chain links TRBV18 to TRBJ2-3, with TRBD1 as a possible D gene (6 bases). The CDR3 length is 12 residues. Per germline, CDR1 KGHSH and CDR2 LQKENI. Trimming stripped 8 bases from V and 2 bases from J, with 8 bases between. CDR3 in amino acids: CASTGFTDTQYF. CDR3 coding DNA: TGTGCCAGCACAGGGTTCACAGATACGCAGTATTTT.